One sample yielded the 20 T cell receptor beta chains listed below, sequenced in a study of Ad26.COV2.S vaccination and SARS-CoV-2 variants. Regarding treatment: some 20 received Ad26.COV2.S at low or high dose, single or two shots; about five received placebo; per-sample allocation not given. The samples date from day 63 after the first vaccine or placebo injection. Sequenced by immunoSEQ multiplex PCR; TCRdb stores in-frame clones only, minus some. The table includes approximately 480,000 clones, around 88% detected once. Material: peripheral blood, obtained in a trial of Ad26.COV2.S vaccine versus placebo. The origin of the receptors is a person aged 18-60 years who received the Ad26.COV2.S COVID-19 vaccine or a placebo.

This chain joins TRBV18 and TRBJ2-3, with 12 bases lining up with TRBD2. The CDR3 sequence is 16 residues long. V was clipped by 3 bases and J by 7 bases; unmatched bases: 8. CDR1 is KGHSH, CDR2 LQKENI, per germline. The CDR3 protein is CASSPRLAGEVNTQYF. CDR3 DNA sequence: TGTGCCAGCTCACCTAGACTAGCGGGAGAAGTAAATACGCAGTATTTT.

This clone was picked up one time. The DNA of the CDR3 is TGCGCCAGCAGCTTGGTGGCGGGTCCGGGGGATGAGCAGTTCTTC. Its protein product is CASSLVAGPGDEQFF. The V call is TRBV5-1, the J call TRBJ2-1, with D maybe TRBD2 (6 bases). CDR3 size: 15 residues. Germline V gene sequence: CDR1 SGHRS, CDR2 YFSETQ. Trimming cost V 0 bases and J 8 bases, with 15 bases left between them.

The chain uses TRBV28 and TRBJ2-1, with TRBD2 matching 13 bases. V lost 6 bases, J lost 4 bases, and 3 bases stayed unmatched. This CDR3 contains 15 residues. Germline-derived CDR1 and CDR2 are MDHEN and SYDVKM. The CDR3 loop is CASSMGLAGYNEQFF. Written as DNA, the CDR3 is TGTGCCAGCAGCATGGGACTAGCGGGGTACAATGAGCAGTTCTTC.

This clone showed up just a few times. V and J are TRBV7-9 and TRBJ1-5; D remains ambiguous. Germline V gives CDR1 SEHNR, CDR2 FQNEAQ (reference sequence). Trimming stripped 3 bases from V and 9 bases from J, with 12 bases between. The CDR3 runs to 13 residues. CDR3 in DNA: TGTGCCAGCAGCTTGTCCCCAGCGCGGCCCCAGCATTTT. This codes for CASSLSPARPQHF.

The chain carries TRBV10-3 and TRBJ2-2; 15 nucleotides line up with TRBD2. The CDR3 runs 17 residues. CDR1 is ENHRY, CDR2 SYGVKD, per germline. V gave up 9 bases and J gave up 6 bases; unmatched junction bases: 11. The CDR3 protein is CAMMGLAGGTSAGELFF. The CDR3 nucleotides are TGTGCCATGATGGGACTAGCGGGAGGAACCTCCGCCGGGGAGCTGTTTTTT.

In nucleotides, the CDR3 is TGTGCCAGCAGTTTACGTCCCGGGACCGGGACCGGGGAGCTGTTTTTT. It specifies CASSLRPGTGTGELFF. The V and J genes are TRBV27 and TRBJ2-2; D possibly matches TRBD1 or TRBD2 (5 bases each). CDR1 is MNHEY and CDR2 is SMNVEV in the germline V gene (reference sequence). The V end lost 2 bases, the J end lost 5 bases, and 15 bases lay between the germline ends. The CDR3 is 16 residues long.

The chain employs TRBV27 and TRBJ2-3; D possibly matches TRBD1 or TRBD2 (5 bases each). V was shortened by 6 bases and J by 4 bases, with 20 bases between the two germline ends. Germline CDR1 is MNHEY and CDR2 is SMNVEV (reference sequence). The CDR3 is 16 amino acids. DNA for the CDR3: TGTGCCAGCAGGGAGGCTTCAGGGAGAGCTGCAGATACGCAGTATTTT. Protein sequence: CASREASGRAADTQYF.

The rearrangement uses TRBV20-1 and TRBJ1-1, with D unclear. Germline values: CDR1 DFQATT, CDR2 SNEGSKA (reference sequence). V lost 1 base and J lost 8, with 8 bases in between. The CDR3 is 11 residues long. This CDR3 reads CSARGAMEAFF. The CDR3 DNA follows: TGCAGTGCTAGAGGGGCAATGGAAGCTTTCTTT.

V is TRBV5-1 and J is TRBJ1-3; 7 nucleotides line up with TRBD1. The CDR3 extends over 16 amino acids. V was pared by 4 bases and J by 0 bases, with 7 bases of the junction left unmatched. CDR1 and CDR2 from the germline V gene are SGHRS and YFSETQ. CDR3 DNA: TGCGCCAGCAGCCGCGGACAGGTTAGCTCTGGAAACACCATATATTTT. Its protein product is CASSRGQVSSGNTIYF. Filled out from reference TRBV5-1 and TRBJ1-3, the complete variable domain reads KAGVTQTPRYLIKTRGQQVTLSCSPISGHRSVSWYQQTPGQGLQFLFEYFSETQRNKGNFPGRFSGRQFSNSRSEMNVSTLELGDSALYLCASSRGQVSSGNTIYFGEGSWLTVV.

This rearrangement joins TRBV5-1 to TRBJ2-7; TRBD2 matches at 10 bases. Germline V lookup: CDR1 SGHRS, CDR2 YFSETQ. This CDR3 is 15 amino acids long. J was trimmed by 6 bases and V by 1 base; bases with no gene match: 7. For the CDR3, the DNA is TGCGCCAGCAGCTTGCTAGCGGGAGAGTCGGGCGAGCAGTACTTC. This gives the protein CASSLLAGESGEQYF.

The gene calls are TRBV6-2 or TRBV6-3 and TRBJ1-2; D unclear. The germline V gene encodes CDR1 MNHEY and CDR2 SVGEGT. The CDR3 is made up of 15 amino acids. V lost 0 bases and J lost 4, with 12 bases in between. The CDR3 DNA reads TGTGCCAGCAGTTACTCCGGGGTTTCCAGCTATGGCTACACCTTC. It is translated as CASSYSGVSSYGYTF.

In DNA, the CDR3 is TGTGCCATCAGTGAGCGGACTAGCGGGAGCGGGGAGACCCAGTACTTC. It specifies CAISERTSGSGETQYF. The gene calls are TRBV10-3 and TRBJ2-5, with 13 bases matching TRBD2. V was clipped by 2 bases and J by 5 bases; unmatched bases: 5. From germline, CDR1 is ENHRY and CDR2 SYGVKD. CDR3 size: 16 residues.

This clone was seen a single time. The rearrangement uses TRBV28 and TRBJ1-1, with D tentatively TRBD1 (5 bases). CDR3 length: 13 residues. V was pared by 5 bases and J by 0 bases, with 7 bases between. Germline assignment: CDR1 MDHEN and CDR2 SYDVKM. The CDR3 coding sequence is TGTGCCAGCAGTAGACAGTTGAACACTGAAGCTTTCTTT. Encoded protein: CASSRQLNTEAFF.

As to this clone: Other DNA sequences from this sample encode an identical CDR3 as well. The chain links TRBV28 to TRBJ1-5; 7 bases match TRBD1. V was clipped by 7 bases and J by 2 bases; unmatched bases: 14. The CDR3 has 17 residues. Germline CDR1 MDHEN, CDR2 SYDVKM. The CDR3 DNA is TGTGCCAGCAAGGAGGTGGAGGGGGCTGTAGGCAATCAGCCCCAGCATTTT. This codes for CASKEVEGAVGNQPQHF.

V gene TRBV19 combines with J gene TRBJ1-4; D remains ambiguous. V was cut by 2 bases and J by 4 bases, with 8 bases left in between. This CDR3 is 14 amino acids long. From germline, CDR1 is LNHDA and CDR2 SQIVND (reference sequence). CDR3 coding DNA: TGTGCCAGTAGTATATCCGGGTATAATGAAAAACTGTTTTTT. The encoded protein is CASSISGYNEKLFF.

About this clone: Additional DNA sequences in this sample encode the identical CDR3. The chain joins TRBV9 to TRBJ2-7; 7 positions agree with TRBD1. Per germline, CDR1 SGDLS and CDR2 YYNGEE. The CDR3 sequence is 14 residues long. V lost 4 bases, J lost 2 bases, and 6 bases stayed unmatched. For the CDR3, the DNA is TGTGCCAGCAGCCCCGGACAGGTCGCCTACGAGCAGTACTTC. Amino acid sequence: CASSPGQVAYEQYF.

This chain uses TRBV5-6 with TRBJ2-6; no definite D call. Trimming stripped 5 bases from V and 0 bases from J, with 9 bases between. CDR3 length equals 15 residues. CDR1 and CDR2 (germline): SGHDT, YYEEEE. The DNA of the CDR3 is TGTGCCAGCAGTAGACATTTCTCTGGGGCCAACGTCCTGACTTTC. It translates to CASSRHFSGANVLTF.

The V and J genes are TRBV5-1 and TRBJ2-7, with D tentatively TRBD2 (5 bases). CDR1 is SGHRS and CDR2 is YFSETQ in the germline V gene. The V and J ends lost 0 bases and 1 base respectively, with 8 bases between them. The CDR3 spans 14 residues. The CDR3 is CASSLGRASYEQYF. For the CDR3, the DNA is TGCGCCAGCAGCTTGGGGCGGGCATCCTACGAGCAGTACTTC.

This rearrangement joins TRBV24-1 to TRBJ2-1, with 12 bases that match TRBD1. Germline V gene sequence: CDR1 KGHDR, CDR2 SFDVKD. This CDR3 has 14 residues. The V and J ends lost 4 bases and 9 bases, in that order; junction bases with no gene match: 3. The CDR3, as DNA: TGTGCCACCAGTGAGGGACAGGGGGCGAGTGAGCAGTTCTTC. Protein sequence: CATSEGQGASEQFF.

This clone was counted many times. This chain uses TRBV7-9 with TRBJ1-3; a possible D gene is TRBD1 (5 bases). Deletions cut 1 base from V and 4 bases from J, with 14 bases between. Germline V gives CDR1 SEHNR, CDR2 FQNEAQ (reference sequence). This CDR3 spans 16 amino acids. The CDR3: CASSLGGGTGGNTIYF. The CDR3 coding sequence is TGTGCCAGCAGCTTAGGAGGAGGGACTGGCGGAAACACCATATATTTT.